Listed below are T cell receptor beta chains from one sample, sequenced in a study of CD8+CD57+ T cells in acquired aplastic anemia. TCRdb recomputed calls from the reads with MiXCR, one row per CDR3 protein. The repertoire holds roughly 300,000 distinct CDR3 sequences, approximately 55% seen once, with around 7.6% in the top ten. The material sequenced was sorted CD4+, CD8+, or CD8+CD57+ T cells (not recorded which) from PBMCs. The receptor source for this set is a human donor with severe aplastic anemia or a healthy control (not recorded which). CDR3s include the opening cysteine and the closing phenylalanine or tryptophan. Each record gives: D gene, clone size, V gene, J gene, CDR3 DNA, CDR3 protein. A D gene is named only where the DNA matches it firmly. For some rows the clone size is stated as once, few or many, or as a class when expanded; others skip it.

d_call: -
clone_size: many
v_call: TRBV29-1
j_call: TRBJ1-4
cdr3_nt: TGCAGCGTTGGAGGAGGGGCTACTAATGAAAAACTGTTTTTT
cdr3_aa: CSVGGGATNEKLFF

d_call: -
clone_size: -
v_call: TRBV19
j_call: TRBJ2-3
cdr3_nt: TGTGCCAGTAGTATTAGGTCTAGCACAGATACGCAGTATTTT
cdr3_aa: CASSIRSSTDTQYF

d_call: -
clone_size: -
v_call: TRBV2
j_call: TRBJ1-2
cdr3_nt: TGTGCCAGCAAGGGGCCCGGGACACTTTTTGGCTACACCTTC
cdr3_aa: CASKGPGTLFGYTF

d_call: TRBD2
clone_size: many
v_call: TRBV11-2
j_call: TRBJ2-1
cdr3_nt: TGTGCCAGCAGCTTAAGGTTCGGGGGGGCGTTCAATGAGCAGTTCTTC
cdr3_aa: CASSLRFGGAFNEQFF

d_call: -
clone_size: -
v_call: TRBV5-1
j_call: TRBJ2-3
cdr3_nt: TGCGCCAGCAGCTTGTCCCGGCGGGGAGGTACGCAGTATTTT
cdr3_aa: CASSLSRRGGTQYF

d_call: -
clone_size: many
v_call: TRBV5-5
j_call: TRBJ2-6
cdr3_nt: TGTGCCAGCAGCTTGGTTGCGGGGGCTCCCCGCTCTGGGGCCAACGTCCTGACTTTC
cdr3_aa: CASSLVAGAPRSGANVLTF

d_call: TRBD2
clone_size: -
v_call: TRBV7-8
j_call: TRBJ2-1
cdr3_nt: TGTGCCAGCAGCACGCTAGCGGCAAGCTCCTACAATGAGCAGTTCTTC
cdr3_aa: CASSTLAASSYNEQFF

d_call: -
clone_size: -
v_call: TRBV5-4
j_call: TRBJ2-5
cdr3_nt: TGTGCCAGCAGCTTGTACGAGGGACGACAAGAGACCCAGTACTTC
cdr3_aa: CASSLYEGRQETQYF

d_call: -
clone_size: many
v_call: TRBV5-8
j_call: TRBJ1-2
cdr3_nt: TGTGCCAGCAGCGAGGACCCGCATAACTATGGCTACACCTTC
cdr3_aa: CASSEDPHNYGYTF

d_call: -
clone_size: few
v_call: TRBV28
j_call: TRBJ1-1
cdr3_nt: TGTGCCAGCAGTTCCGGGCCCTCCCGAGCTTTCTTT
cdr3_aa: CASSSGPSRAFF

d_call: -
clone_size: few
v_call: TRBV20-1
j_call: TRBJ2-1
cdr3_nt: TGCAGTGCCAGTATGGGGCTCAATGAGCAGTTCTTC
cdr3_aa: CSASMGLNEQFF

d_call: -
clone_size: -
v_call: TRBV10-3
j_call: TRBJ1-6
cdr3_nt: TGTGCCATCAGTGACGGCTATTCGGACAGTCGCCTGAATTCACCCCTCCACTTT
cdr3_aa: CAISDGYSDSRLNSPLHF

d_call: -
clone_size: -
v_call: TRBV2
j_call: TRBJ1-5
cdr3_nt: TGTGCCAGCAGTGAAGATCCACCTACCAGCAATCAGCCCCAGCATTTT
cdr3_aa: CASSEDPPTSNQPQHF

d_call: TRBD1
clone_size: -
v_call: TRBV20-1
j_call: TRBJ2-6
cdr3_nt: TGCAGTGCTGGAGACGTACAGGGGGAGACTGAAGCTTTC
cdr3_aa: CSAGDVQGETEAF

d_call: TRBD1
clone_size: few
v_call: TRBV20-1
j_call: TRBJ2-7
cdr3_nt: TGCAGTGCTTTCCGGGACAGGGACGACGAGCAGTACTTC
cdr3_aa: CSAFRDRDDEQYF

d_call: TRBD2
clone_size: -
v_call: TRBV24-1
j_call: TRBJ2-1
cdr3_nt: TGTGCCACCAGTGATTCTCTAGCGGGAGTGTCGAATGAGCAGTTCTTC
cdr3_aa: CATSDSLAGVSNEQFF

d_call: TRBD1
clone_size: many
v_call: TRBV7-9
j_call: TRBJ1-5
cdr3_nt: TGTGCCAGCAGCTTGGCCGGGACAGGGAATCAGCCCCAGCATTTT
cdr3_aa: CASSLAGTGNQPQHF

d_call: -
clone_size: -
v_call: TRBV20-1
j_call: TRBJ2-3
cdr3_nt: TGCAGTGCTAGAGATAAGGGGGATAGCGGAAAAAGTAGCACAGATACGCAGTATTTT
cdr3_aa: CSARDKGDSGKSSTDTQYF

d_call: -
clone_size: once
v_call: TRBV10-2
j_call: TRBJ2-5
cdr3_nt: TGCGCCAGCAGTCGGAGGGTTGGTGAGACCCAGTACTTC
cdr3_aa: CASSRRVGETQYF

d_call: TRBD2
clone_size: -
v_call: TRBV19
j_call: TRBJ2-5
cdr3_nt: TGTGCCAGCAGTGAGGACGGACTAGCGGGGGGGGCCTCGGGGGAGACCCAGTACTTC
cdr3_aa: CASSEDGLAGGASGETQYF

d_call: -
clone_size: -
v_call: TRBV15
j_call: TRBJ2-7
cdr3_nt: TGTGCCACCAGCAGATCAAAAGCGGGTTTCAGCTCCTACGAGCAGTACTTC
cdr3_aa: CATSRSKAGFSSYEQYF

d_call: -
clone_size: -
v_call: TRBV7-2
j_call: TRBJ2-2
cdr3_nt: TGTGCCAGCAGCTTGGAAGCGATCGGGGAGCTGTTTTTT
cdr3_aa: CASSLEAIGELFF

d_call: TRBD2
clone_size: few
v_call: TRBV27
j_call: TRBJ2-6
cdr3_nt: TGTGCCAGCAGTTTAACTCTGCGGGGGGATAGGGCCAACGTCCTGACTTTC
cdr3_aa: CASSLTLRGDRANVLTF

d_call: -
clone_size: -
v_call: TRBV2
j_call: TRBJ1-6
cdr3_nt: TGTGCCAGCAGCTTAGCCGGGGATTCACCCCTCCACTTT
cdr3_aa: CASSLAGDSPLHF

d_call: TRBD2
clone_size: many
v_call: TRBV11-3
j_call: TRBJ2-3
cdr3_nt: TGTGCCAGCAGCCTCGGGACTAGCGGGTATACGCAGTATTTT
cdr3_aa: CASSLGTSGYTQYF

d_call: -
clone_size: few
v_call: TRBV20-1
j_call: TRBJ2-5
cdr3_nt: TGCAGTGCTGGCAGACTAGGGGAGACCCAGTACTTC
cdr3_aa: CSAGRLGETQYF

d_call: -
clone_size: -
v_call: TRBV20-1
j_call: TRBJ2-3
cdr3_nt: TGCAGTGCTAGAGATCAAGCTCGCACAGATACGCAGTATTTT
cdr3_aa: CSARDQARTDTQYF

d_call: -
clone_size: -
v_call: TRBV19
j_call: TRBJ2-3
cdr3_nt: TGTGCCAGTAGTATAGGGGTCGCAGATACGCAGTATTTT
cdr3_aa: CASSIGVADTQYF

d_call: -
clone_size: -
v_call: TRBV20-1
j_call: TRBJ2-3
cdr3_nt: TGCAGTGCTAGAGAGTTGTCAGGGATACAGTACAATGAGCAGTATTTT
cdr3_aa: CSARELSGIQYNEQYF

d_call: -
clone_size: few
v_call: TRBV24-1
j_call: TRBJ2-1
cdr3_nt: TGTGCCACCAGTGATTTTGGGCGCAATGAGCAGTTCTTC
cdr3_aa: CATSDFGRNEQFF

d_call: -
clone_size: many
v_call: TRBV30
j_call: TRBJ2-2
cdr3_nt: TGTGCCTGGAGTGTAGGGGGCACCGGGGAGCTGTTTTTT
cdr3_aa: CAWSVGGTGELFF

d_call: TRBD1
clone_size: -
v_call: TRBV3-1
j_call: TRBJ1-4
cdr3_nt: TGTGCCAGCTGTCACAGGGGGGATGCAGAAAAACTGTTTTTT
cdr3_aa: CASCHRGDAEKLFF

d_call: -
clone_size: -
v_call: TRBV4-1
j_call: TRBJ1-1
cdr3_nt: TGTGCCAGCAGCCAAGAGAGAAACGCTGAAGCTTTCTTT
cdr3_aa: CASSQERNAEAFF

d_call: -
clone_size: -
v_call: TRBV7-6
j_call: TRBJ1-1
cdr3_nt: TGTGCCAGCAGCTTAGCTTATGCAGGGAACACTGAAGCTTTCTTT
cdr3_aa: CASSLAYAGNTEAFF

d_call: -
clone_size: many
v_call: TRBV7-8
j_call: TRBJ2-7
cdr3_nt: TGTGCCAGCAGCTTAGACACCTACTCCTACGAGCAGTACTTC
cdr3_aa: CASSLDTYSYEQYF

d_call: -
clone_size: many
v_call: TRBV6-2/TRBV6-3
j_call: TRBJ2-5
cdr3_nt: TGTGCCAGCAGCGCTCTGGGAACCCAGTACTTC
cdr3_aa: CASSALGTQYF

d_call: -
clone_size: many
v_call: TRBV12-3/TRBV12-4
j_call: TRBJ1-5
cdr3_nt: TGTGCCAGCGGGGGGACGGGAGGACAACAGCCCCAGCATTTT
cdr3_aa: CASGGTGGQQPQHF

d_call: -
clone_size: few
v_call: TRBV20-1
j_call: TRBJ2-7
cdr3_nt: TGCAGTGCTAGAGATCGGGCCCAGTCCTACGAGCAGTACTTC
cdr3_aa: CSARDRAQSYEQYF

d_call: -
clone_size: few
v_call: TRBV7-8
j_call: TRBJ2-5
cdr3_nt: TGTGCCAGCAGCTCTACTCTCCGGGGGGCCCCGGGTGTACAAGAGACCCAGTACTTC
cdr3_aa: CASSSTLRGAPGVQETQYF

d_call: TRBD1
clone_size: -
v_call: TRBV20-1
j_call: TRBJ1-1
cdr3_nt: TGCAGTGCTAGAGCGGGACAGGGGAAAACTGAAGCTTTCTTT
cdr3_aa: CSARAGQGKTEAFF

d_call: -
clone_size: -
v_call: TRBV10-1
j_call: TRBJ2-3
cdr3_nt: TGTGCCAGCAGTGGCCAGGGAGGTTCTGATACGCAGTATTTT
cdr3_aa: CASSGQGGSDTQYF

d_call: -
clone_size: -
v_call: TRBV6-6
j_call: TRBJ2-3
cdr3_nt: TGTGCCAGCAAAGGGGGGGAGGGGGGGGGGGGAGATACGCAGTATTTT
cdr3_aa: CASKGGEGGGGDTQYF

d_call: TRBD1
clone_size: many
v_call: TRBV7-9
j_call: TRBJ2-7
cdr3_nt: TGTGCCAGCAGCTCAGGACAGGTATCGGTCTCCGAGCAGTACTTC
cdr3_aa: CASSSGQVSVSEQYF

d_call: TRBD1
clone_size: once
v_call: TRBV7-2
j_call: TRBJ1-6
cdr3_nt: TGTGCCAGCAGCTTAGGTCCGGGACAGTATAATTCACCCCTCCACTTT
cdr3_aa: CASSLGPGQYNSPLHF

d_call: -
clone_size: many
v_call: TRBV4-2
j_call: TRBJ1-1
cdr3_nt: TGTGCCAGCAGCCAATCAGGGGCTGGGGCTGAAGCTTTCTTT
cdr3_aa: CASSQSGAGAEAFF

d_call: TRBD1
clone_size: many
v_call: TRBV9
j_call: TRBJ2-1
cdr3_nt: TGTGCCAGCAGCGTAGTACAGGGGCCGGACAATGAGCAGTTCTTC
cdr3_aa: CASSVVQGPDNEQFF

d_call: TRBD1
clone_size: many
v_call: TRBV5-1
j_call: TRBJ2-1
cdr3_nt: TGCGCCAGCAGCTTAGGGACAGGGGTCAATGGGCAGTTCTTC
cdr3_aa: CASSLGTGVNGQFF

d_call: TRBD2
clone_size: -
v_call: TRBV29-1
j_call: TRBJ2-7
cdr3_nt: TGCAGCGTTGAAGTAGCTAGCGGGTTCGCGTGGGAGCAGTACTTC
cdr3_aa: CSVEVASGFAWEQYF

d_call: TRBD2
clone_size: -
v_call: TRBV2
j_call: TRBJ2-1
cdr3_nt: TGTGCCAGCAGGGCGGCGGGGGGAAGTTACAATGAGCAGTTCTTC
cdr3_aa: CASRAAGGSYNEQFF

d_call: TRBD1
clone_size: -
v_call: TRBV7-3
j_call: TRBJ2-3
cdr3_nt: TGTGCCAGCACTCGATACAGGGGAGCGCAGTATTTT
cdr3_aa: CASTRYRGAQYF

d_call: -
clone_size: -
v_call: TRBV5-6
j_call: TRBJ1-2
cdr3_nt: TGTGCCAGCAGCCCCTTCGGGTATGGCTACACCTTC
cdr3_aa: CASSPFGYGYTF

d_call: -
clone_size: -
v_call: TRBV20-1
j_call: TRBJ1-4
cdr3_nt: TGCAGTGCTAGGGGCTTTCTTAATGAAAAACTGTTTTTT
cdr3_aa: CSARGFLNEKLFF

d_call: -
clone_size: few
v_call: TRBV10-3
j_call: TRBJ1-2
cdr3_nt: TGTGCCATCCAGGGAGGAGGAGCAGAGGGCTATGGCTACACCTTC
cdr3_aa: CAIQGGGAEGYGYTF